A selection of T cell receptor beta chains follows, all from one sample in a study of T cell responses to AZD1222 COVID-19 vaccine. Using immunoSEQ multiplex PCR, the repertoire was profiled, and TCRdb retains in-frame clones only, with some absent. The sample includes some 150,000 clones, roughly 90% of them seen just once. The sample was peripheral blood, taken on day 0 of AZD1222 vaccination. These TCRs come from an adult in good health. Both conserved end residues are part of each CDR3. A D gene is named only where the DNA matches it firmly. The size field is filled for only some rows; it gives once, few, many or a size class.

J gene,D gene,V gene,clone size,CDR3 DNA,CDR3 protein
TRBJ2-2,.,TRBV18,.,TGTGCCAGCTCACCTAACACCGGGGAGCTGTTTTTT,CASSPNTGELFF
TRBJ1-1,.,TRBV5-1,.,TGCGCCAGCCTCACCGACGGCGGGACACCTGAAGCTTTCTTT,CASLTDGGTPEAFF
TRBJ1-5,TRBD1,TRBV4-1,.,TGCGCCAGCAGCCAACCTGGGACAGGGGGAAATGTAGGCCAGCCCCAGCATTTT,CASSQPGTGGNVGQPQHF
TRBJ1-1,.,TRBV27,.,TGTGCCAGCACCAAAACCGGGACACTGAACACTGAAGCTTTCTTT,CASTKTGTLNTEAFF
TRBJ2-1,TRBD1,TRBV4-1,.,TGCGCCAGCAGCCAAGGGGGACAGAGAGGGTCCCTCTACAATGAGCAGTTCTTC,CASSQGGQRGSLYNEQFF
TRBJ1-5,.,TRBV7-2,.,TGTGCCAGCAGCTTAGTTAAAGGGGAAGAGCCCCAGCATTTT,CASSLVKGEEPQHF
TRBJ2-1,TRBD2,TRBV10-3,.,TGTGCCACCCGCGGGCGGGAGGGCCAGGGTGAGCAGTTCTTC,CATRGREGQGEQFF
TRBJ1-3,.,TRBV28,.,TGTGCCAGCTCGTTGTTGGTACAGGTAAACACCATATATTTT,CASSLLVQVNTIYF
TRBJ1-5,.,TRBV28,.,TGTGCCAGCACCGCCTTGATTGCCACTAATCAGCCCCAGCATTTT,CASTALIATNQPQHF
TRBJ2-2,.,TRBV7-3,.,TGTGCCAGCAGTAAGAAACCCATAGATATCACCGGGGAGCTGTTTTTT,CASSKKPIDITGELFF
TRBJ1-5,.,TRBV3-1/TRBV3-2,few,TGTGCCAGCAGCTCTCAGACCAATCAGCCCCAGCATTTT,CASSSQTNQPQHF
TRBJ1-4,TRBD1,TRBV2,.,TGTGCCAGCCATTGGACAGGCGGAAATGAAAAACTGTTTTTT,CASHWTGGNEKLFF
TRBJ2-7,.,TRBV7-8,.,TGTGCCAGCAGCCGTAGCGGTGCCTACGAGCAGTACTTC,CASSRSGAYEQYF